The entry below gives a single T cell receptor beta chain sequence along with its context. Its antigen is unidentified. The data belong to a study of cytomegalovirus exposure and HLA in healthy donors. This CDR3 comprises 15 residues. V was cut by 3 bases and J by 2 bases, with 12 bases left in between. CDR1 is SGHTA, CDR2 FQGNSA, per germline. The study, taken as a whole, reports: Among CMV-associated TCR beta chains, most appeared HLA-restricted in a later analysis. Later analysis identified a missense DCLRE1C variant that was linked to TCR beta V- and J-gene trimming. Of the V segments, some could not be distinguished, including TRBV6-2 and TRBV6-3, and were excluded.

The PCR made use of 60 Vbeta and 13 Jbeta primers. The data were produced by immunoSEQ multiplex PCR, yet TCRdb's version contains in-frame clones alone and is incomplete. The profile covers around 130,000 clones, with approximately 84% appearing a single time and 2.5% to 3.5% taken by the ten largest. The sample comprised PBMCs. This sequence originates from a boy aged 2 to 10 in good health and CMV-seronegative. The genes are TRBV7-2 and TRBJ2-3; D is unresolved. The CDR3 DNA sequence: TGTGCCAGCAGCTTTATGCGTCCGTACACAGATACGCAGTATTTT. This translates into CASSFMRPYTDTQYF. The complete variable domain, with remaining parts taken from reference TRBV7-2 and TRBJ2-3, reads GAGVSQSPSNKVTEKGKDVELRCDPISGHTALYWYRQSLGQGLEFLIYFQGNSAPDKSGLPSDRFSAERTGGSVSTLTIQRTQQEDSAVYLCASSFMRPYTDTQYFGPGTRLTVL.